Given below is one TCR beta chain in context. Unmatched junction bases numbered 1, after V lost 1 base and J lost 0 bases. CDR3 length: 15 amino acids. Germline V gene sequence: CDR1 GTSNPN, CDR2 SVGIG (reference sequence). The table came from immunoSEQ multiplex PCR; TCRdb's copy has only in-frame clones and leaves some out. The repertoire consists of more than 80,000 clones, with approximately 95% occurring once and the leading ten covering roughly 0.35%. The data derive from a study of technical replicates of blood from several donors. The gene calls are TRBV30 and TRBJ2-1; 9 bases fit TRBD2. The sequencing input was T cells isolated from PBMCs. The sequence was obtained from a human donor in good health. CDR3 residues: CAWSELAGSYNEQFF. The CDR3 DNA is TGTGCCTGGAGTGAACTAGCGGGCTCCTACAATGAGCAGTTCTTC.